This TCR beta chain is drawn from a study of glioma-infiltrating T cells after dendritic cell vaccination. CDR1 is LGHNT and CDR2 is FRNRAP in the germline V gene. The CDR3 runs 15 residues. Trimming took off 1 base at V and 1 base at J, with 11 bases between the two ends. The immunoSEQ assay amplified TCRB CDR3 from up to 2 ug DNA. Primers: 60 V beta forward and 13 J beta reverse. Libraries were prepared by immunoSEQ multiplex PCR; TCRdb keeps only in-frame clonotypes and omits some of them. This repertoire shows around 58,000 clones, roughly 80% found once; its top ten account for about 10%. The chain uses TRBV12-5 and TRBJ2-7, with a possible D match to TRBD1 (6 bases). The sequence came from a human donor with glioblastoma. Sequenced here: blood, sampled before dendritic cell vaccination. The CDR3 nucleotides are TGTGCTAGTGGTTTGGACCAAGGACAGTCCTACGAGCAGTACTTC. It codes for CASGLDQGQSYEQYF.